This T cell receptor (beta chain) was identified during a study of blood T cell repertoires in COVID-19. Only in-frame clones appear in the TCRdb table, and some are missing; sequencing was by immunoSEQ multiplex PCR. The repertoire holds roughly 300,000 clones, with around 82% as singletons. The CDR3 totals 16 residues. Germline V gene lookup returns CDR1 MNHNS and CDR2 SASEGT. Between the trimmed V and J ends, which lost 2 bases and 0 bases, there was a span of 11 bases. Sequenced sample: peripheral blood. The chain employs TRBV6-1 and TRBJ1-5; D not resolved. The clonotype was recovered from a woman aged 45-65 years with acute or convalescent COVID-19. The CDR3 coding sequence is TGTGCCAGCAGTGAAAGGAGAGATTATAGCAATCAGCCCCAGCATTTT. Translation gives CASSERRDYSNQPQHF.